This T cell receptor beta chain emerged from a study of T cells in Graves' hyperthyroidism and ophthalmopathy. Germline CDR1 and CDR2: MDHEN and SYDVKM. V lost 4 bases, J lost 4 bases, and 2 bases stayed unmatched. This CDR3 is built from 16 residues. At least ten counts were recorded for this clonotype. Inclusion characteristics of ophthalmopathy patients comprised a Clinical Activity Score of at least 3, a NOSPECS grade of at least 4, and duration under 3 months. TCR beta CDR3 regions were amplified from RNA. The HTBI set primed first-round TCR CDR3 RT-PCR. Via MiXCR, TCRdb re-called the multiplex PCR reads, giving one row per CDR3 protein. The repertoire holds some 340,000 distinct CDR3 sequences, with roughly 15% as singletons.

The sequence derives from a woman between 35 and 50 years old with Graves' ophthalmopathy. This chain joins TRBV28 and TRBJ2-3; 16 positions match TRBD2. The source material was blood. This CDR3 is CASSSGLAGGSDTQYF. As DNA, the CDR3 is TGTGCCAGCAGTTCGGGACTAGCGGGAGGGTCAGATACGCAGTATTTT.